This T cell receptor beta chain was sequenced in a study of OX40 agonist ivuxolimab in advanced cancers. Turning to the study itself: Partial responses were achieved by three patients, of whom one had hepatocellular carcinoma and two had cutaneous melanoma.

As concerns this clone: What it recognizes is unknown.

The CDR3 totals 16 residues. Trimming stripped 0 bases from V and 6 bases from J, with 15 bases between. Germline loops: CDR1 LNHNV, CDR2 YYDKDF (reference sequence). Study results and limitations: Patients with a partial response at 0.1-3.0 mg/kg had among the lowest clonal expansion. At 0.1 to 3.0 mg/kg and by week 6, CD4+ and CD8+ T cells in the blood had expanded clonally.

Using immunoSEQ multiplex PCR, the repertoire was profiled, and TCRdb retains in-frame clones only, with some absent. The top ten hold roughly 5.9% of the sample, which has some 59,000 clones, about 87% seen once. Source: CD4+ or CD8+ T cells sorted from blood, taken in a trial of the OX40 agonist ivuxolimab. The chain joins TRBV15 to TRBJ2-1, with D possibly TRBD2 on 6 matching bases. This receptor was identified in an adult with an advanced solid tumor such as melanoma, head and neck, liver or kidney cancer. CDR3 in amino acids: CATSRELTSLGNEQFF. CDR3 in DNA: TGTGCCACCAGCAGAGAATTGACTAGTTTGGGCAATGAGCAGTTCTTC.